This T cell receptor (beta chain) was captured in a study of cytomegalovirus exposure and HLA in healthy donors. Findings and limits, study-wide: Further analysis, carried out later, found HLA-associated TCR beta chains more clonally expanded than equally common other chains. Within an earlier analysis, most TCR beta V segments proved productive either about 87% or about 30% of the time.

The PCR contained 60 Vbeta and 13 Jbeta primers. Measured with immunoSEQ multiplex PCR; TCRdb has only the in-frame clones, and not every one. This sample has roughly 110,000 clones, with roughly three quarters found just once. V lost 8 bases to trimming and J lost 4 bases, with 14 bases between them. This CDR3 spans 13 amino acids. The germline CDR1 and CDR2 sequences are MDHEN and SYDVKM. As for this clone: What it binds is unknown.

V is TRBV28 and J is TRBJ2-5; a weak D match, TRBD2 (6 bases). Specimen: PBMCs. This TCR came from a woman aged 18-29 years in good health and CMV-seropositive. The CDR3 sequence: CASVADSLETQYF. The CDR3 nucleotides are TGTGCCAGCGTAGCGGATTCGTTAGAGACCCAGTACTTC.